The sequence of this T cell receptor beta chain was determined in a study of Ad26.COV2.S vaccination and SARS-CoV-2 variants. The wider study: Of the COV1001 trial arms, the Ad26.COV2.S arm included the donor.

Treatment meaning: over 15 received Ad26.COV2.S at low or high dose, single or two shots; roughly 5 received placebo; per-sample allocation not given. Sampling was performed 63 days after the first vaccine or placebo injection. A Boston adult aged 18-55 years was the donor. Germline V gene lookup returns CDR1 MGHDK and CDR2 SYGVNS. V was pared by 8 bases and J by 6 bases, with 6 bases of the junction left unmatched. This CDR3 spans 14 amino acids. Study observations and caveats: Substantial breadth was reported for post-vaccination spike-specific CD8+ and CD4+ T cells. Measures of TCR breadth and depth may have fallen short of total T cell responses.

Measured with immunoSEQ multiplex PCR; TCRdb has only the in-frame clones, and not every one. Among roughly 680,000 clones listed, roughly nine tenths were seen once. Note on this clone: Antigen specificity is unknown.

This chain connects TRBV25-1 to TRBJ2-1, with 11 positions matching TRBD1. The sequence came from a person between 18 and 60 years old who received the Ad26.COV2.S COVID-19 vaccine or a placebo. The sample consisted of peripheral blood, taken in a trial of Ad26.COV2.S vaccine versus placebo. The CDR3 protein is CASRRTGGSNEQFF. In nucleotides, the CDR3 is TGTGCCAGCCGACGGACAGGGGGCAGCAATGAGCAGTTCTTC.